This T cell receptor beta chain stems from a study of early T cells in non-severe SARS-CoV-2 infection. At the level of the study: Alpha and beta chains were unpaired, from unsorted whole-blood bulk RNA.

The table lists this clonotype with many counts. cDNA molecules, individually, were tagged with unique molecular identifiers. Each CDR3 protein gets one entry after TCRdb re-called the 5' RACE reads with MiXCR. Of approximately 71,000 distinct CDR3 sequences in the sample, over 10% were seen once. CDR1 is SGDLS, CDR2 YYNGEE, per germline. V was shortened by 5 bases and J by 8 bases, with 22 bases between the two germline ends. This CDR3 is built from 15 residues. The sequencing used whole blood, collected at baseline. The chain carries TRBV9 and TRBJ1-1; D is undetermined. The sequence was obtained from an adult who was a healthcare worker with PCR-confirmed SARS-CoV-2 infection or an uninfected control (not recorded which). CDR3 residues: CASSEGGSRASEAFF. CDR3 bases: TGTGCCAGCAGTGAGGGTGGGTCACGGGCCTCCGAAGCTTTCTTT.